Listed here are 10 T cell receptor beta chains from one sample, sequenced in a study of CD8 T cells in ankylosing spondylitis. TCRdb used MiXCR to reprocess the 5' RACE reads, holding one entry per CDR3 protein. The table includes 290,000 or so distinct CDR3 sequences, 20% to 25% detected once. The source material was blood, either unsorted or a sorted T cell fraction (not recorded which). The receptors come from a female donor with ankylosing spondylitis or in good health (not recorded which).

For this clonotype: A much larger clone lies one base from this, so it may be a read error. The chain carries TRBV4-3 and TRBJ1-2; D is uncertain. This CDR3 spans 14 amino acids. Germline V gives CDR1 LGHNA, CDR2 YSLEER. As DNA, the CDR3 is TGCGCCAGCAGCCCTGAAGACGGAAACTATGTCTACACCTTC. This encodes CASSPEDGNYVYTF.

The chain is built from TRBV5-4 and TRBJ2-7; TRBD1 matches at 7 bases. Trimming removed 2 bases from V and 2 bases from J; junction bases left unmatched: 7. This CDR3 spans 15 amino acids. Germline assignment: CDR1 SGHNT and CDR2 YYREEE (reference sequence). Written as DNA, the CDR3 is TGTGCCAGCAGCTTAGTGGGACAGAAAGCCTACGAGCAGTACTTC. It encodes CASSLVGQKAYEQYF.

This clonotype was observed at least ten times. CDR3 bases: TGTGCCAGCAGTCCCCCAGGTGGGACCGATCAGCCCCAGCATTTT. Translated, it gives CASSPPGGTDQPQHF. The chain has TRBV12-3 or TRBV12-4 and TRBJ1-5; D perhaps matches TRBD1 (5 bases). Trimming removed 5 bases from V and 5 bases from J, with 16 bases in between. This CDR3 is 15 amino acids long.

This clonotype came up many times. The V and J genes are TRBV18 and TRBJ2-3, with unresolved D. V was trimmed by 2 bases and J by 6 bases, leaving 3 bases between them. This CDR3 has 11 amino acids. Germline CDR1 is KGHSH and CDR2 is LQKENI. The CDR3 DNA reads TGTGCCAGCTCACCAGCGGATACGCAGTATTTT. Protein: CASSPADTQYF.

This clonotype has at least ten counts. The chain joins TRBV12-3 or TRBV12-4 to TRBJ1-1; 7 bases map to TRBD1. The CDR3 runs to 13 residues. With V trimmed by 8 bases and J by 11 bases, 14 bases remained unmatched. The CDR3 nucleotides read TGTGCCAGCCTTTCGTTCGGACAGGCCGTCGCTTTCTTT. It specifies CASLSFGQAVAFF.

The chain combines TRBV28 with TRBJ2-5; 7 bases fit TRBD2. The CDR3 runs 16 residues. J lost 5 bases, V lost 3 bases, and 12 bases had no gene match. From germline, CDR1 is MDHEN and CDR2 SYDVKM. CDR3 coding DNA: TGTGCCAGCAGTTTGGGTCCCGCGGGAGAGGGGGAGACCCAGTACTTC. Protein sequence: CASSLGPAGEGETQYF.

The chain combines TRBV18 with TRBJ2-3, with 8 bases fitting TRBD2. The CDR3 covers 17 residues. The V gene end was trimmed by 3 bases and the J gene end by 5 bases; junction bases not matched to a gene: 13. Germline assignment: CDR1 KGHSH and CDR2 LQKENI. In nucleotides, the CDR3 is TGTGCCAGCTCACCGAGAGCTGACGGGAGGGCCTTAGATACGCAGTATTTT. Translation gives CASSPRADGRALDTQYF.

This chain connects TRBV30 to TRBJ2-5, with D maybe TRBD2 (6 bases). The CDR3 spans 12 residues. The V end was cut by 5 bases, the J end by 0 bases, with 7 bases between. Looked up from germline, CDR1 is GTSNPN and CDR2 is SVGIG (reference sequence). The CDR3 DNA follows: TGTGCCTGGGGGGACTACCAAGAGACCCAGTACTTC. Its protein product is CAWGDYQETQYF. Variable domain in full (rest from reference TRBV30 and TRBJ2-5): SQTIHQWPATLVQPVGSPLSLECTVEGTSNPNLYWYRQAAGRGLQLLFYSVGIGQISSEVPQNLSASRPQDRQFILSSKKLLLSDSGFYLCAWGDYQETQYFGPGTRLLVL.

The CDR3 is CASSGVLDRGREQYF. The DNA of the CDR3 is TGTGCCAGCAGTGGGGTTTTGGACAGGGGGCGCGAGCAGTACTTC. J is TRBJ2-7 and V is TRBV6-1; 11 nucleotides align to TRBD1. The CDR3 is made up of 15 amino acids. Germline V lookup: CDR1 MNHNS, CDR2 SASEGT. J lost 6 bases, V lost 4 bases, and 8 bases had no gene match.

This clonotype was detected a few times. The V gene is TRBV6-2 or TRBV6-3, the J gene TRBJ2-7, with TRBD1 matching over 7 bases. The CDR3 covers 13 residues. Germline V lookup: CDR1 MNHEY, CDR2 SVGEGT. Losses at the gene ends were 6 bases for V and 3 bases for J; bases not matched to a gene: 5. DNA for the CDR3: TGTGCCAGCAGGAGCGACAGGGTCTACGAGCAGTACTTC. It yields the protein CASRSDRVYEQYF.